This T cell receptor (beta chain) was retrieved from a study of beta chain features in type 1 diabetes. Overall study findings and caveats: When Type 1 diabetes patients were examined, their TCRB CDR3s proved moderately but significantly shorter in all four CD4+ subsets. For type 1 diabetes patients, VDJ junctions showed fewer insertions and more deletions. Patients' naive, central memory and regulatory TCRB repertoires appeared more alike than those of healthy donors.

Investigators reverse transcribed all isolated RNA, so they sequenced expressed TCRB transcripts. TCRdb's copy holds only in-frame clones and misses some; the assay was immunoSEQ multiplex PCR. This sample has hundreds of thousands of clones, with 11% to 15% found just once. Markers CD45RO/CCR7/CD25/CD127/CD95/CD27 served to sort CD4+ naive, central memory, regulatory and stem cell-like memory cells. Between the trimmed V and J ends, which lost 2 bases and 4 bases, there was a span of 10 bases. Per germline, CDR1 SGHVS and CDR2 FQNEAQ. There are 14 residues in the CDR3. Worth noting for this clone: Antigen: not known.

The J gene is TRBJ2-3, the V gene TRBV7-8; D possibly corresponds to TRBD1 (6 bases). The sample comprised naive CD4+ T cells from blood. The source is a man aged 18 to 29 with type 1 diabetes. The CDR3 region is CASSLPGAADTQYF. In nucleotides, the CDR3 is TGTGCCAGCAGCTTACCAGGGGCGGCAGATACGCAGTATTTT.